This entry lists 26 T cell receptor beta chains sequenced from one sample in a study of blood T cell repertoires in COVID-19. Using immunoSEQ multiplex PCR, the repertoire was profiled, and TCRdb retains in-frame clones only, with some absent. Here the sample spans about 330,000 clones, more than 90% being singletons. The sequencing input was PBMCs or T cells enriched from blood (not recorded which). These receptors were obtained from a woman aged 25 to 39 who had recovered from COVID-19.

The V call is TRBV11-3, the J call TRBJ1-4; 7 positions match TRBD1. The V gene's germline CDR1 is SGHNT and CDR2 YENEEA. Losses at the gene ends were 3 bases for V and 4 bases for J; bases not matched to a gene: 5. CDR3 length: 15 residues. The CDR3 is CASSFGTAYNEKLFF. CDR3 sequence (DNA): TGTGCCAGCAGCTTCGGGACAGCATATAATGAAAAACTGTTTTTT.

This chain's CDR3 is CAWRPRGNPISGNTIYF. CDR3 nucleotide sequence: TGTGCCTGGCGGCCCCGGGGTAACCCTATCTCTGGAAACACCATATATTTT. The chain recombines TRBV30 with TRBJ1-3; unclear D gene. V lost 5 bases and J lost 0, with 20 bases in between. Looked up from germline, CDR1 is GTSNPN and CDR2 is SVGIG (reference sequence). The CDR3 length is 17 residues.

For the CDR3, the DNA is TGCGCCAGCAGCCACGGGGGGGAAACAGATACGCAGTATTTT. Amino acids: CASSHGGETDTQYF. V gene TRBV5-1 combines with J gene TRBJ2-3; TRBD2 matches 8 bases. The V gene's germline CDR1 is SGHRS and CDR2 YFSETQ. The V gene end was trimmed by 4 bases and the J gene end by 3 bases; junction bases not matched to a gene: 4. This CDR3 has 14 residues.

J is TRBJ2-5 and V is TRBV29-1; TRBD2 might be the D (6 bases). CDR1 and CDR2 (germline): SQVTM, ANQGSEA. CDR3 length: 17 residues. The ends were cut back, 7 bases at V and 6 bases at J, with 30 bases in the middle. CDR3 nucleotides: TGCAGCGGGGGGTATTTTCGGGCGGGACCAGGGCTAAAGACCCAGTACTTC. It specifies CSGGYFRAGPGLKTQYF.

The chain is built from TRBV28 and TRBJ2-2; the D gene is possibly TRBD2 (6 bases). The CDR3 extends over 15 amino acids. The germline V gene encodes CDR1 MDHEN and CDR2 SYDVKM. V was pared by 2 bases and J by 4 bases, with 11 bases between. The CDR3 loop is CASSLGGTGTGELFF. DNA for the CDR3: TGTGCCAGCAGTTTAGGAGGGACGGGCACCGGGGAGCTGTTTTTT.

The chain recombines TRBV1 with TRBJ1-2; the D call in the table, TRBD1, was not verified against the DNA. TRBV1 is shown as a pseudogene. CDR3 length: 16 residues. The CDR3: CTSSQLVTGPDYGYTF. CDR3 nucleotide sequence: TGCACCAGCAGCCAATTGGTAACAGGGCCGGACTATGGCTACACCTTC.

The gene calls are TRBV7-8 and TRBJ1-1, with D possibly being TRBD1 (5 bases). Trimming removed 6 bases at V and 3 bases at J, with 11 bases between. Germline CDR1 and CDR2: SGHVS and FQNEAQ. CDR3 size: 13 residues. The CDR3 region is CASSRSGHTEAFF. The CDR3 nucleotides are TGTGCCAGCAGTCGGTCAGGGCACACTGAAGCTTTCTTT.

The CDR3 sequence is CASIQGGYSNQPQHF. CDR3 nucleotides: TGTGCCAGTATTCAGGGGGGCTATAGCAATCAGCCCCAGCATTTT. The genes are TRBV19 and TRBJ1-5; 7 positions match TRBD1. The V gene end was trimmed by 7 bases and the J gene end by 0 bases; junction bases not matched to a gene: 6. The CDR3 sequence is 15 residues long. Germline values: CDR1 LNHDA, CDR2 SQIVND (reference sequence).

The chain recombines TRBV11-3 with TRBJ1-1, with TRBD1 as a possible D gene (5 bases). The CDR3 has 14 amino acids. The germline CDR1 and CDR2 sequences are SGHNT and YENEEA. The V end lost 3 bases, the J end lost 2 bases, and 10 bases lay between the germline ends. This CDR3 is CASSFRTKNTEAFF. CDR3 in DNA: TGTGCCAGCAGCTTCCGGACAAAAAACACTGAAGCTTTCTTT.

V usage is TRBV11-3 and J usage is TRBJ2-7, with 9 bases lining up with TRBD1. Germline CDR1 reads SGHNT; CDR2 reads YENEEA. CDR3 length equals 15 residues. With 3 bases clipped from V and 2 bases from J, the junction kept 5 bases outside the gene matches. CDR3 coding DNA: TGTGCCAGCAGCTTCGACGGGACAGGGACCTACGAGCAGTACTTC. Its translation is CASSFDGTGTYEQYF.

This chain joins TRBV2 and TRBJ2-1, with D perhaps TRBD2 (5 bases). From germline, CDR1 is SNHLY and CDR2 FYNNEI. Trimming stripped 10 bases from V and 2 bases from J, with 15 bases between. The CDR3 totals 14 residues. The CDR3 protein is CATDGDVTYNEQFF. In nucleotides, the CDR3 is TGTGCCACCGACGGGGATGTGACCTACAATGAGCAGTTCTTC.

The genes are TRBV30 and TRBJ1-2, with 9 bases matching TRBD1. J lost 8 bases, V lost 4 bases, and 11 bases had no gene match. The CDR3 is 14 residues long. Germline V CDR1 and CDR2: GTSNPN, SVGIG (reference sequence). The CDR3 sequence: CAWTTAGTGKGYTF. The DNA for the CDR3 is TGTGCCTGGACGACTGCCGGGACAGGGAAAGGCTACACCTTC.

The gene calls are TRBV18 and TRBJ2-7; 8 positions agree with TRBD1. This CDR3 comprises 16 residues. Germline CDR1 KGHSH, CDR2 LQKENI. V shed 3 bases, J shed 1 base, and the junction held 8 bases outside the gene matches. CDR3: CASSPSGQVRSYEQYF. DNA of the CDR3: TGTGCCAGCTCACCGTCGGGACAGGTGCGATCCTACGAGCAGTACTTC.

The V gene is TRBV7-2, the J gene TRBJ2-5; possibly TRBD1 for D (6 bases). This CDR3 contains 15 residues. With 5 bases removed from V and 7 bases from J, the gap between germline ends came to 20 bases. In germline, CDR1 is SGHTA, CDR2 FQGNSA. In DNA form, the CDR3 reads TGTGCCAGCAGCCCAGGGGCCCATTACGGCGGGACCCAGTACTTC. This translates into CASSPGAHYGGTQYF.

The V gene is TRBV6-5, the J gene TRBJ1-3; D is possibly TRBD1 (5 bases). The CDR3 has 15 amino acids. Trimming took 8 bases from V and 4 from J, leaving 18 bases between them. Per germline, CDR1 MNHEY and CDR2 SVGAGI. The CDR3 region is CASSLVGGGGNTIYF. CDR3 in DNA: TGTGCCAGCTCCCTGGTCGGGGGAGGAGGAAACACCATATATTTT.

This sequence joins TRBV19 and TRBJ2-3; D call uncertain. This CDR3 contains 15 residues. CDR1 LNHDA and CDR2 SQIVND come from the germline V gene (reference sequence). Trimming took off 4 bases at V and 0 bases at J, with 11 bases between the two ends. The CDR3 sequence is CASSKRSTSTDTQYF. The CDR3 DNA follows: TGTGCCAGTAGTAAACGGAGTACAAGCACAGATACGCAGTATTTT.

This CDR3 is CASSQDKEVRETQYF. As DNA, the CDR3 is TGTGCCAGCAGCCAAGATAAGGAGGTCAGAGAGACCCAGTACTTC. The chain has TRBV14 and TRBJ2-5, with D possibly being TRBD2 (5 bases). The germline V gene has CDR1 SGHDN and CDR2 FVKESK. This CDR3 comprises 15 residues. Deletions cut 0 bases from V and 4 bases from J, with 12 bases between.

The V gene is TRBV5-4, the J gene TRBJ2-4; the match to TRBD1 covers 8 bases. CDR3 length equals 15 residues. Germline values: CDR1 SGHNT, CDR2 YYREEE (reference sequence). V was pared by 4 bases and J by 6 bases, with 9 bases of the junction left unmatched. CDR3 DNA: TGTGCCAGCAGCCCCGACAGGGGAATGGGAAACATTCAGTACTTC. This codes for CASSPDRGMGNIQYF.

V usage is TRBV10-3 and J usage is TRBJ2-1, with 8 positions matching TRBD2. The V segment lost 6 bases and the J segment 4 bases; nucleotides outside the gene matches: 8. CDR3 length equals 15 residues. Germline CDR1 and CDR2: ENHRY and SYGVKD. The CDR3 sequence: CAISLTSGQYNEQFF. In DNA, the CDR3 is TGTGCCATCAGCCTTACTAGCGGCCAATACAATGAGCAGTTCTTC.

The chain is built from TRBV18 and TRBJ1-1; 11 nucleotides line up with TRBD1. Trimming cost V 3 bases and J 4 bases; bases outside gene matches: 7. The CDR3 covers 16 residues. In germline, CDR1 is KGHSH, CDR2 LQKENI. The CDR3 is CASSPAPGQGGTEAFF. The CDR3 nucleotides are TGTGCCAGCTCACCTGCCCCGGGACAGGGGGGCACTGAAGCTTTCTTT.

The rearrangement uses TRBV10-3 and TRBJ2-2; D is perhaps TRBD1 (6 bases). The V gene lost 4 bases and the J gene lost 0 bases, with 12 bases spanning the gap. The CDR3 contains 16 residues. Germline V gene sequence: CDR1 ENHRY, CDR2 SYGVKD. The DNA for the CDR3 is TGTGCCATCAGTGCCCGACAGGAGTCGAACACCGGGGAGCTGTTTTTT. Its translation: CAISARQESNTGELFF.

V gene TRBV5-1 combines with J gene TRBJ1-1; 8 positions agree with TRBD1. CDR3 length: 15 residues. The germline gives CDR1 SGHRS, CDR2 YFSETQ. With 2 bases clipped from V and 4 bases from J, the junction kept 7 bases outside the gene matches. CDR3 sequence (DNA): TGCGCCAGCAGCTTAGACAGGGGCGTTAGCACTGAAGCTTTCTTT. This gives the protein CASSLDRGVSTEAFF.

This sequence joins TRBV28 and TRBJ1-1; D is ambiguous. Germline V gives CDR1 MDHEN, CDR2 SYDVKM. The germline V and J ends were trimmed by 6 bases and 4 bases, with 18 bases remaining between them. The CDR3 loop spans 15 amino acids. In DNA, the CDR3 is TGTGCCAGCAGACAAGAGGGTCCTGGAGCCACTGAAGCTTTCTTT. Translating it yields CASRQEGPGATEAFF.

This clone was picked up a small number of times. The chain joins TRBV5-5 to TRBJ2-1; 8 nucleotides align to TRBD2. Germline CDR1 and CDR2: SGHKS and YYEKEE (reference sequence). J lost 6 bases, V lost 0 bases, and 2 bases had no gene match. The CDR3 extends over 14 amino acids. DNA of the CDR3: TGTGCCAGCAGCTTGGTCGGGAGGGCCAATGAGCAGTTCTTC. Translating gives CASSLVGRANEQFF.

The chain combines TRBV11-1 with TRBJ2-3; 9 bases are shared with TRBD1. Germline V CDR1 and CDR2: SGHAT, FQDESV (reference sequence). The V and J ends lost 5 bases and 6 bases, in that order; junction bases with no gene match: 12. The CDR3 is 16 amino acids. The CDR3 DNA reads TGTGCCAGCAGCCCAAGACAGGGGGGTCGGGTGGATACGCAGTATTTT. Its translation: CASSPRQGGRVDTQYF.

J is TRBJ2-5 and V is TRBV7-3; tentative D call: TRBD1 (6 bases). Trimming pared 5 bases from V and 5 bases from J, leaving 15 bases between. Germline V gene lookup returns CDR1 SGHTA and CDR2 FQGTGA. The CDR3 is made up of 14 amino acids. The CDR3 region is CASSPHRVDETQYF. The CDR3 region has the DNA TGTGCCAGCAGCCCCCACAGGGTTGACGAGACCCAGTACTTC.